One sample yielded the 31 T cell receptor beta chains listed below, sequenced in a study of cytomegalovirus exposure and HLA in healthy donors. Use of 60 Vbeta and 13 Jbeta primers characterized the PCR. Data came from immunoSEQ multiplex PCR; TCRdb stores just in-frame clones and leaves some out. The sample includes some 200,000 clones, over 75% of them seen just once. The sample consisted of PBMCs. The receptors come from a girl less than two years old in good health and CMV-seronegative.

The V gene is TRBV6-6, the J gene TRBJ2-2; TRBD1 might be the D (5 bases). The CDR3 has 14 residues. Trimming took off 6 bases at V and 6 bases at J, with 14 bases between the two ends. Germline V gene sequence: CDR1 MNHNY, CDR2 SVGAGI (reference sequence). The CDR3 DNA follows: TGTGCCAGCAGCCCACCCGACAGTTCCGGGGAGCTGTTTTTT. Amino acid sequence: CASSPPDSSGELFF.

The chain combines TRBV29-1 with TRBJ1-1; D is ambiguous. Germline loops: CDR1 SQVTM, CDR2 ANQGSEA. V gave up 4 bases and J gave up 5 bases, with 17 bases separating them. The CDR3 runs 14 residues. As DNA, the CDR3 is TGCAGCGTTGTAGGTGCGGGAGGAGGAACTGAAGCTTTCTTT. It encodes CSVVGAGGGTEAFF.

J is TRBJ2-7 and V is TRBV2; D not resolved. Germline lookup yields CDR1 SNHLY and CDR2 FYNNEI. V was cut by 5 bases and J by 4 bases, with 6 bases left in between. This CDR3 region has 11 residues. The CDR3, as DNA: TGTGCCAGCAGTTTAAAATACGAGCAGTACTTC. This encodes CASSLKYEQYF.

The CDR3 here is CASSRSTNEKLFF. DNA of the CDR3: TGTGCCAGTAGTCGGTCAACTAATGAAAAACTGTTTTTT. The chain couples TRBV2 to TRBJ1-4; D call uncertain. Trimming left V 9 bases short and J 0 bases short, with 8 bases between. Per the germline V gene, CDR1 is SNHLY and CDR2 is FYNNEI. This CDR3 comprises 13 residues.

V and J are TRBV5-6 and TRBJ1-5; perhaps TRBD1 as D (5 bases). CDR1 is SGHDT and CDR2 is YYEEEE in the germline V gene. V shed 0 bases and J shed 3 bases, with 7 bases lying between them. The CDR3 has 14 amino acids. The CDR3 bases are TGTGCCAGCAGCTTGGTAGGGGTCAATCAGCCCCAGCATTTT. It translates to CASSLVGVNQPQHF. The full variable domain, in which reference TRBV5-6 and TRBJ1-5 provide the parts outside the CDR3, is DAGVTQSPTHLIKTRGQQVTLRCSPKSGHDTVSWYQQALGQGPQFIFQYYEEEERQRGNFPDRFSGHQFPNYSSELNVNALLLGDSALYLCASSLVGVNQPQHFGDGTRLSIL.

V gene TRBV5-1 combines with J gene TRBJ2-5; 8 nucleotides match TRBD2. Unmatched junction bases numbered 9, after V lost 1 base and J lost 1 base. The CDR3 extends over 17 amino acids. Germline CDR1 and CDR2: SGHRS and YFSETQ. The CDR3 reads CASSLSLGGGTQETQYF. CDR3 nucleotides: TGCGCCAGCAGCTTGAGTTTAGGCGGGGGGACCCAAGAGACCCAGTACTTC. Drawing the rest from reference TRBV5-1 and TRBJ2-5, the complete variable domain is KAGVTQTPRYLIKTRGQQVTLSCSPISGHRSVSWYQQTPGQGLQFLFEYFSETQRNKGNFPGRFSGRQFSNSRSEMNVSTLELGDSALYLCASSLSLGGGTQETQYFGPGTRLLVL.

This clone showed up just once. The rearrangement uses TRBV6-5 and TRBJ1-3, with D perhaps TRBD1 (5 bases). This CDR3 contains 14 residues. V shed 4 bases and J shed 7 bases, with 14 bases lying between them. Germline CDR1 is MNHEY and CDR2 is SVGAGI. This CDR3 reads CASSWGGPGNTIYF. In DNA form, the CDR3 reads TGTGCCAGCAGTTGGGGCGGACCGGGCAACACCATATATTTT.

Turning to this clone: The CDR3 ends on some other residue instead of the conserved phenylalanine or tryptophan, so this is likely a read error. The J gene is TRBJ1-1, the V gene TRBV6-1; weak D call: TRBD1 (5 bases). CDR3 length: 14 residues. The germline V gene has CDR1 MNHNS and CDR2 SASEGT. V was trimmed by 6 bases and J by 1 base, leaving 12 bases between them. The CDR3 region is CASSDTQGNTEAFL. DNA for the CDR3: TGTGCCAGCAGCGACACTCAGGGGAACACTGAAGCTTTCCTT.

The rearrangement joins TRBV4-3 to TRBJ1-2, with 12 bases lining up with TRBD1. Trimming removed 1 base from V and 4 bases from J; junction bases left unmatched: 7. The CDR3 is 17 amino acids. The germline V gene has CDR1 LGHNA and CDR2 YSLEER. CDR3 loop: CASSQVGDRGPFYGYTF. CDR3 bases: TGCGCCAGCAGCCAAGTTGGGGACAGGGGGCCCTTCTATGGCTACACCTTC.

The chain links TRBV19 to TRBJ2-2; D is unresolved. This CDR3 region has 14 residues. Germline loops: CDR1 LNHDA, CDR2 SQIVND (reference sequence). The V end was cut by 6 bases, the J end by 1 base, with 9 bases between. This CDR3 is CASRTAVNTGELFF. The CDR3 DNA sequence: TGTGCCAGTAGAACGGCGGTGAACACCGGGGAGCTGTTTTTT.

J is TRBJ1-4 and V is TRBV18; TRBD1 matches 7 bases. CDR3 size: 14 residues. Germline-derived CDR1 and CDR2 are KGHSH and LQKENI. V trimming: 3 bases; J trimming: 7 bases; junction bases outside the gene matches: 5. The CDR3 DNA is TGTGCCAGCTCACCGACAGGGAACAGTGAAAAACTGTTTTTT. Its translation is CASSPTGNSEKLFF.

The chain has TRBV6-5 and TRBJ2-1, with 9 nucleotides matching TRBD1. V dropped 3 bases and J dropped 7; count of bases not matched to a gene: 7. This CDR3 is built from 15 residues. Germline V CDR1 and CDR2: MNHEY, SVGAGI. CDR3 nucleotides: TGTGCCAGCAGTTATATTGGGACAGGGAGGAATGAGCAGTTCTTC. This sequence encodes CASSYIGTGRNEQFF.

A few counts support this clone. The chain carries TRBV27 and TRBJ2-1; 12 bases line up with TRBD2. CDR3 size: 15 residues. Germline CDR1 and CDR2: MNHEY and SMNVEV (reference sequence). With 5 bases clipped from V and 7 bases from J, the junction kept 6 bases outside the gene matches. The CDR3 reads CASSAGTSGPNEQFF. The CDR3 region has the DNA TGTGCCAGCAGTGCCGGGACTAGCGGGCCTAATGAGCAGTTCTTC.

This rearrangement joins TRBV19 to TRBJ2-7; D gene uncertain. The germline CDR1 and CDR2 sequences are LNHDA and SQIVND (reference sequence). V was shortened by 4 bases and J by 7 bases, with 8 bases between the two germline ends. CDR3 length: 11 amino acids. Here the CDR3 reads CASSTPREQYF. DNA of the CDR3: TGTGCCAGTAGTACCCCCCGGGAGCAGTACTTC.

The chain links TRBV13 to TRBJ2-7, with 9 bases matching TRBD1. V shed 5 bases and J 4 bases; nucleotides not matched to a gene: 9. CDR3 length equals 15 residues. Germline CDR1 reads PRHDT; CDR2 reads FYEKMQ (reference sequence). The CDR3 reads CASSAWDRATYEQYF. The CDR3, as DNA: TGTGCCAGCAGCGCATGGGACAGGGCCACTTACGAGCAGTACTTC.

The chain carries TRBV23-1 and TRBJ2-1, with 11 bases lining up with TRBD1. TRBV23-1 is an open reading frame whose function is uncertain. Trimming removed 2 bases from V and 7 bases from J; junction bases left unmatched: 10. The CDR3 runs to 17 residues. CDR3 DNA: TGCGCCAGCAGTCAAATCTGGACAGGGGGCGTTAGAAATGAGCAGTTCTTC. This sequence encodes CASSQIWTGGVRNEQFF.

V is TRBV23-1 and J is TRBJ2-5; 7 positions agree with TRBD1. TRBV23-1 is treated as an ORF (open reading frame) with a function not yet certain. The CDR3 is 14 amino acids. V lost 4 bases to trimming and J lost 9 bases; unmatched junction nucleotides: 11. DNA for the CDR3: TGCGCCAGCAGTCGGGGACAGCCCTTCGAGGCCCAGTACTTC. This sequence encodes CASSRGQPFEAQYF.

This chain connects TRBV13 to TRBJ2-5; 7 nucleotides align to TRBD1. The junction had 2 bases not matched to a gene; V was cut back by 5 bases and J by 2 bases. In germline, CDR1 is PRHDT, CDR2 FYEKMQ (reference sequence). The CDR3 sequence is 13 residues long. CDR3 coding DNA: TGTGCCAGCAGCCCGGGACAGCAAGAGACCCAGTACTTC. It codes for CASSPGQQETQYF.

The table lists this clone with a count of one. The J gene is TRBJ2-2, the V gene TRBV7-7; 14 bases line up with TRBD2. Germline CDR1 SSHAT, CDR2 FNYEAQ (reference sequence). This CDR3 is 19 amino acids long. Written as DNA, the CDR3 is TGTGCTAGCGGCGGACTAGCGGGGGGATTAGAGACGAACACCGGGGAGCTGTTTTTT. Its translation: CASGGLAGGLETNTGELFF.

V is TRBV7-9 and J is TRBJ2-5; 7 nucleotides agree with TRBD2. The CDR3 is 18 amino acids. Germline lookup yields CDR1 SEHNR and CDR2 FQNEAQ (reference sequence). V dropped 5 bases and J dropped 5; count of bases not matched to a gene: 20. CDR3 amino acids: CASSVTGTTVTPQETQYF. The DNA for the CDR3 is TGTGCCAGCAGCGTAACCGGGACTACCGTTACTCCCCAGGAGACCCAGTACTTC.

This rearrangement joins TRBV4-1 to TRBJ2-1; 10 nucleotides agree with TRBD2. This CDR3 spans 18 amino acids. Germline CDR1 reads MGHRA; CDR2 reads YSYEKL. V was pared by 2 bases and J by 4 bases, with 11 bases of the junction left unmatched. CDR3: CASSQNRERGGGYNEQFF. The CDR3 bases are TGCGCCAGCAGCCAAAATAGAGAGCGGGGGGGCGGGTACAATGAGCAGTTCTTC.

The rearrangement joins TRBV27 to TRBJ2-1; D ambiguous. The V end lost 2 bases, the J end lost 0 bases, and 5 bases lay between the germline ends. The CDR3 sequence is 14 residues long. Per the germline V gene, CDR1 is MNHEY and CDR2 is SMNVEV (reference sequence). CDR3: CASSLEHSYNEQFF. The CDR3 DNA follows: TGTGCCAGCAGTTTAGAGCACTCCTACAATGAGCAGTTCTTC.

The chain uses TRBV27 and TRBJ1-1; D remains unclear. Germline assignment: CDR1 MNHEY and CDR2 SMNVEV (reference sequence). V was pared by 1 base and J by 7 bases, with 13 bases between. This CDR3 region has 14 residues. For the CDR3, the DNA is TGTGCCAGCAGTTTATTAGGGAGAGGGTTTGAAGCTTTCTTT. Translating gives CASSLLGRGFEAFF.

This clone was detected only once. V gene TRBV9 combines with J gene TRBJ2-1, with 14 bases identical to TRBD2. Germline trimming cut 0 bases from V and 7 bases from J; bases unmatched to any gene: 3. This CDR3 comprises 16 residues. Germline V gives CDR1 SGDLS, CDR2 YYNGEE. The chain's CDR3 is CASSVDRLAGGNEQFF. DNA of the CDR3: TGTGCCAGCAGCGTAGACCGACTAGCGGGAGGGAATGAGCAGTTCTTC.

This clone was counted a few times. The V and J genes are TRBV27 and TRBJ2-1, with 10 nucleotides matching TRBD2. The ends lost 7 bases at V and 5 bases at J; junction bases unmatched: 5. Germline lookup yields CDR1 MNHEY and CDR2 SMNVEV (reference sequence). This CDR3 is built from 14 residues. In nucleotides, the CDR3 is TGTGCCAGCACCTGGACTAGCGGCAACAATGAGCAGTTCTTC. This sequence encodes CASTWTSGNNEQFF.

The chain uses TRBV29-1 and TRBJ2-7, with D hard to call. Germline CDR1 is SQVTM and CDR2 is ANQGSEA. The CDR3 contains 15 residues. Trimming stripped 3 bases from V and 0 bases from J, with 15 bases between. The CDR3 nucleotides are TGCAGCGTTGAGTTTAGGTCCCGACACTCCTACGAGCAGTACTTC. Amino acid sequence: CSVEFRSRHSYEQYF.

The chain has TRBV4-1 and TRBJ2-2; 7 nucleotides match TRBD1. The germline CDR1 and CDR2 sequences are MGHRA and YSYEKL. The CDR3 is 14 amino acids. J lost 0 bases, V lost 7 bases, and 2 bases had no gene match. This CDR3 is CASNRGSNTGELFF. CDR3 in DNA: TGCGCCAGCAACAGGGGATCGAACACCGGGGAGCTGTTTTTT.

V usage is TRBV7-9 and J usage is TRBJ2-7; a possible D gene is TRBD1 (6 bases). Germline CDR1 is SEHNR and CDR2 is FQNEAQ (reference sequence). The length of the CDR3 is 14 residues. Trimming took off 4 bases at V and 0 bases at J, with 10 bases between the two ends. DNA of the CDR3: TGTGCCAGCAGCTCGTCCAGGGGCTCCTACGAGCAGTACTTC. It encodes CASSSSRGSYEQYF.

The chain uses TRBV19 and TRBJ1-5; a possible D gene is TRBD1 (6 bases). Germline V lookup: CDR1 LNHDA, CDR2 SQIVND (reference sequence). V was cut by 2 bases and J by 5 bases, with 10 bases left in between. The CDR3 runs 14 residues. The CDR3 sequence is CASSIRQGYQPQHF. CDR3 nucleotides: TGTGCCAGTAGTATAAGGCAGGGGTATCAGCCCCAGCATTTT.

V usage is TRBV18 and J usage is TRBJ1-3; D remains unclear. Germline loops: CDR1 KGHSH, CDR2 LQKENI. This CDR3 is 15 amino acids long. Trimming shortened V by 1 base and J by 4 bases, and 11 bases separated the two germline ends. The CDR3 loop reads CASSPLGRSGNTIYF. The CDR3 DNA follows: TGTGCCAGCTCACCACTGGGCCGCTCGGGAAACACCATATATTTT.

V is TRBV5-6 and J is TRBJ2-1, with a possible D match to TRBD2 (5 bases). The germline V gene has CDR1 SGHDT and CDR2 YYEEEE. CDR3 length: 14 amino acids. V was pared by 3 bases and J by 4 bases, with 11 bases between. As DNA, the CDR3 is TGTGCCAGCAGCTCAGACCGGGGTTACAATGAGCAGTTCTTC. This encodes CASSSDRGYNEQFF.